The rows below give T cell receptor beta chains drawn from one sample of a study of T-cell memory formation after mild COVID-19. TCRdb independently ran MiXCR on the 5' RACE reads; one entry per CDR3 protein. The sample has approximately 480,000 distinct CDR3 sequences; 15% to 20% are singletons. Sequencing input: PBMCs or a T cell subset sorted from them (not recorded which). These TCRs come from an adult woman who had mild COVID-19 (a few samples of this study predate the infection). Cell type and time point are not known. The CDR3 runs from the conserved cysteine through the conserved F or W.

j_call v_call cdr3_aa
TRBJ1-1 TRBV12-3/TRBV12-4 CASSLIEPGPNTEAFF
TRBJ1-5 TRBV7-6 CASSLVAASDYSNQPQHF
TRBJ2-1 TRBV11-2 CASDRAHYNEQFF
TRBJ2-2 TRBV6-5 CASSSGGALATGELFF
TRBJ1-2 TRBV19 CASSIESPVYGYTF
TRBJ2-3 TRBV9 CASSVAGATDTQYF
TRBJ2-1 TRBV24-1 CATSDFAGSTYNEQFF
TRBJ1-2 TRBV6-5 CASSYAVTGGYTF
TRBJ1-1 TRBV7-2 CASRMTGPNTEAFF
TRBJ2-7 TRBV29-1 CSVRGGEGYEQYF
TRBJ2-7 TRBV29-1 CSVVGSVGYEQYF
TRBJ2-1 TRBV7-7 CASSETGGLTGEQFF
TRBJ2-3 TRBV7-8 CASSFRGGLSTDTQYF
TRBJ2-3 TRBV5-1 CASTLGLLTDTQYF
TRBJ2-7 TRBV5-1 CASSLMPGAIYEQYF
TRBJ2-7 TRBV20-1 CSATSSGISYEQYF
TRBJ2-7 TRBV30 CAWSVGGDPYEQYF
TRBJ1-1 TRBV7-9 CASSSPGQGREAFF
TRBJ1-2 TRBV5-5 CASSPRDRGPPYGYTF
TRBJ2-7 TRBV12-3/TRBV12-4 CASSSPAGREDEQYF
TRBJ2-1 TRBV5-1 CASSVPDNEQFF
TRBJ2-7 TRBV7-8 CASSPRRFLAEAYEQYF
TRBJ1-4 TRBV7-2 CASSPGYGGHNEKLFF
TRBJ2-3 TRBV12-3/TRBV12-4 CASSLRLAGGLKGQYF
TRBJ2-3 TRBV7-8 CASSPPLALATDTQYF
TRBJ2-3 TRBV20-1 CSASTGSTDTQYF
TRBJ1-6 TRBV6-5 CASSSEGVGNSPLHF
TRBJ2-1 TRBV5-4 CASSLDTDGEQFF
TRBJ2-5 TRBV18 CASSPTVVETQYF
TRBJ2-7 TRBV10-3 CAMAGQGAKGGQYF
TRBJ2-5 TRBV5-1 CASSFDRVKETQYF
TRBJ2-3 TRBV15 CATSRDLTDTQYF
TRBJ1-1 TRBV12-3/TRBV12-4 CASSFFQAGMNTEAFF
TRBJ1-2 TRBV7-3 CASSLSSRRPYGYTF